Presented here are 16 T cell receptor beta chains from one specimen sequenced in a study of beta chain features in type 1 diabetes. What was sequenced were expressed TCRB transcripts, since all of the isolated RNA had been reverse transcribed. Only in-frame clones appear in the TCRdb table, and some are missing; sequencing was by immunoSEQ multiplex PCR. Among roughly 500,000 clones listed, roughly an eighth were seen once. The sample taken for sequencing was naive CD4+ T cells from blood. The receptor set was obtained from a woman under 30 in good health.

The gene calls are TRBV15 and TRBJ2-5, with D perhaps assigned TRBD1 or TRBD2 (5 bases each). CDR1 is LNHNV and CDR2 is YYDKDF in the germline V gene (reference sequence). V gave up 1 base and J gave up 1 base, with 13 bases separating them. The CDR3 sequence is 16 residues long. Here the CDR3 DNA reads TGTGCCACCAGCAGAGGGAAGGGACCCCCCCAAGAGACCCAGTACTTC. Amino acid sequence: CATSRGKGPPQETQYF. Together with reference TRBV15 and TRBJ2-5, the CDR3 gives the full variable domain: DAMVIQNPRYQVTQFGKPVTLSCSQTLNHNVMYWYQQKSSQAPKLLFHYYDKDFNNEADTPDNFQSRRPNTSFCFLDIRSPGLGDTAMYLCATSRGKGPPQETQYFGPGTRLLVL.

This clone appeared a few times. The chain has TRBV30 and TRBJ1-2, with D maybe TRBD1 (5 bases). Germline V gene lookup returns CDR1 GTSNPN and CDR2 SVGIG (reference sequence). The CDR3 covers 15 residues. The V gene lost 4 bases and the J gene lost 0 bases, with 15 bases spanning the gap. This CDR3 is CAWIPGSRPNYGYTF. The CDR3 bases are TGTGCCTGGATCCCAGGGAGTAGGCCTAACTATGGCTACACCTTC.

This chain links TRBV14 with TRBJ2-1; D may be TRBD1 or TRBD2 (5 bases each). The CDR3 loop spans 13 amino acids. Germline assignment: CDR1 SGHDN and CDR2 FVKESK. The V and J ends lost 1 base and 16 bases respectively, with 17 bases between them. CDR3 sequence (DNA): TGTGCCAGCAGCCAAGCAAGTACCGGGGCTCACTTCTTC. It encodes CASSQASTGAHFF.

CDR3 coding DNA: TGTGCCAGCAGTACGCCACCGGGTCCCCTCCACTTT. It translates to CASSTPPGPLHF. The chain carries TRBV2 and TRBJ1-6; unclear D gene. Germline CDR1 and CDR2: SNHLY and FYNNEI. The CDR3 sequence is 12 residues long. V lost 5 bases, J lost 13 bases, and 12 bases lay in between.

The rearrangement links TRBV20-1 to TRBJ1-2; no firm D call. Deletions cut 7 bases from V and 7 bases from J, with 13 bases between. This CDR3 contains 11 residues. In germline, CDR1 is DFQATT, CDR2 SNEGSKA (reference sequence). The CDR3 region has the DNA TGCAGTGATCTAGGGAATGGTGGCTACACCTTC. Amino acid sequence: CSDLGNGGYTF.

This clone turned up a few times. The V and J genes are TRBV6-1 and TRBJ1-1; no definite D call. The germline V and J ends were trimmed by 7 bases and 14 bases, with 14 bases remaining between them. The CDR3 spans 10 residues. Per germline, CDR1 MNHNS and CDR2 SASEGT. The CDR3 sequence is CASTWTAAFF. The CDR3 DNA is TGTGCCAGCACCTGGACCGCGGCATTCTTT.

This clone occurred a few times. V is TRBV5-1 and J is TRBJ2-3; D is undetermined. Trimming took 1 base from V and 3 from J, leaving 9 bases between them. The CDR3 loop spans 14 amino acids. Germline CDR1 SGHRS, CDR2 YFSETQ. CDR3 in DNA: TGCGCCAGCAGCTTGAGTCAGAGGACAGATACGCAGTATTTT. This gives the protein CASSLSQRTDTQYF.

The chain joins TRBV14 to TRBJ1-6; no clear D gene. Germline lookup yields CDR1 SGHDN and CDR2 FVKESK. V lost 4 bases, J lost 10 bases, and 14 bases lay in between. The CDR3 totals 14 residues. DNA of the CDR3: TGTGCCAGCAGCCTGCTCGTGGGGAAGTCACCCCTCCACTTT. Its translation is CASSLLVGKSPLHF. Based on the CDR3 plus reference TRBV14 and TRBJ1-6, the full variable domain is EAGVTQFPSHSVIEKGQTVTLRCDPISGHDNLYWYRRVMGKEIKFLLHFVKESKQDESGMPNNRFLAERTGGTYSTLKVQPAELEDSGVYFCASSLLVGKSPLHFGNGTRLTVT.

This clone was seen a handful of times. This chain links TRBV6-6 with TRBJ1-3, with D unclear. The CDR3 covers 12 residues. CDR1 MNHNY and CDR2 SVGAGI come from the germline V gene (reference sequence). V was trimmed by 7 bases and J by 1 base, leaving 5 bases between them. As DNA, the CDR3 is TGTGCCAGCACCACGTCTGGAAACACCATATATTTT. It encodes CASTTSGNTIYF.

The CDR3 is CASSPRGYNEQFF. The CDR3 DNA is TGTGCCAGCAGCCCAAGGGGTTACAATGAGCAGTTCTTC. The V gene is TRBV7-9, the J gene TRBJ2-1; a possible D gene is TRBD1 (5 bases). The V gene's germline CDR1 is SEHNR and CDR2 FQNEAQ (reference sequence). This CDR3 contains 13 residues. Trimming shortened V by 5 bases and J by 4 bases, and 9 bases separated the two germline ends.

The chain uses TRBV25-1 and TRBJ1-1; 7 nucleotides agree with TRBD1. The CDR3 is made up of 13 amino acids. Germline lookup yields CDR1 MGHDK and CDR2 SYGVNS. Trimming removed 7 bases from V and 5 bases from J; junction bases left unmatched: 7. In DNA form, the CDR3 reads TGTGCCAGCACCACGACAGGGTATACTGAAGCTTTCTTT. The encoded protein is CASTTTGYTEAFF.

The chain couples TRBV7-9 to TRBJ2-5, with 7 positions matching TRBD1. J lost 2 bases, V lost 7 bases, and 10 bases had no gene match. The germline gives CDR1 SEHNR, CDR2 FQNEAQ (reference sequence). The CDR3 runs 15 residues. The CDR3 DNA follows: TGTGCCAGCAACCATAGACAGGGTGTTCAAGAGACCCAGTACTTC. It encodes CASNHRQGVQETQYF. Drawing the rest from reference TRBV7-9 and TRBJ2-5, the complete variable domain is DTGVSQNPRHKITKRGQNVTFRCDPISEHNRLYWYRQTLGQGPEFLTYFQNEAQLEKSRLLSDRFSAERPKGSFSTLEIQRTEQGDSAMYLCASNHRQGVQETQYFGPGTRLLVL.

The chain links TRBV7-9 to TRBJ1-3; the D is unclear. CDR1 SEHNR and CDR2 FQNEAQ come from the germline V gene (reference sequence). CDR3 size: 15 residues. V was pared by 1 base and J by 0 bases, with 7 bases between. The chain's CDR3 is CASSLDGLSGNTIYF. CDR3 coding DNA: TGTGCCAGCAGCTTAGACGGGCTCTCTGGAAACACCATATATTTT.

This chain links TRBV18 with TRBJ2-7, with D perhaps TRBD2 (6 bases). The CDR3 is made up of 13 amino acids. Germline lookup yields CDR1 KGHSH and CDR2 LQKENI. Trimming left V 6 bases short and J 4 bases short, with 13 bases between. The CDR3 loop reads CASSRNLAYEQYV. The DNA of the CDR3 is TGTGCCAGCTCGCGAAACCTAGCGTACGAGCAGTACGTC.

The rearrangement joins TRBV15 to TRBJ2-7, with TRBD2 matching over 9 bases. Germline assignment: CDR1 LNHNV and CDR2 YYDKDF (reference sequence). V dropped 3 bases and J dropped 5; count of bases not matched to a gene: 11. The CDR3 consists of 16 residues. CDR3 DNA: TGTGCCACCAGCAGCTATGGGACTAGCAGGTCCCACGAGCAGTACTTC. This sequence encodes CATSSYGTSRSHEQYF.

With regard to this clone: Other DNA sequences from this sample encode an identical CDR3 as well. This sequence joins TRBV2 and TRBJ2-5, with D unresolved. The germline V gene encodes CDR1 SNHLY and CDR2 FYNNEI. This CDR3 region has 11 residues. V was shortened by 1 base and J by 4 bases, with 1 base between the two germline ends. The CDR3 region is CASSEGETQYF. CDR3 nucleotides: TGTGCCAGCAGTGAAGGAGAGACCCAGTACTTC. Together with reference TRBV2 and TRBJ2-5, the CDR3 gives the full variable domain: EPEVTQTPSHQVTQMGQEVILRCVPISNHLYFYWYRQILGQKVEFLVSFYNNEISEKSEIFDDQFSVERPDGSNFTLKIRSTKLEDSAMYFCASSEGETQYFGPGTRLLVL.